This T cell receptor beta chain was retrieved from a study of control samples from healthy donors and cancer patients (dated by TCRdb to 2019 to 2021). The method was the immunoSEQ multiplex PCR assay. Sourced from immuneACCESS, this table was stored by TCRdb with only in-frame sequences that have V and J called. A share of the clones is absent; for the studies checked, an unresolved V gene accounts for under half, and the remainder has no known explanation. The sample table holds approximately 94,000 clones, of which about nine tenths were seen once. 0.92% of the sample belongs to the ten largest clones. The CDR3 holds 13 amino acids from the cysteine to the phenylalanine. The kept DNA is CDR3 alone, 39 bases in frame from the first base. V and J are truncated by 3 bases and 4 bases respectively, leaving an intervening sequence of 9 bases. The germline V gene encodes CDR1 KGHSH and CDR2 LQKENI. Concerning this clone: No antigen is known for it. Per-nucleotide qualities are absent, and no much larger clonotype sits a single base away.

The sample was blood. The sequence came from a woman aged 25-40 years in good health. The sequence is built from TRBV18 and TRBJ1-1; the D gene is unclear. In nucleotide form, the sequence is TGTGCCAGCTCACCGGTAGGACCCACTGAAGCTTTCTTT. This encodes CASSPVGPTEAFF.